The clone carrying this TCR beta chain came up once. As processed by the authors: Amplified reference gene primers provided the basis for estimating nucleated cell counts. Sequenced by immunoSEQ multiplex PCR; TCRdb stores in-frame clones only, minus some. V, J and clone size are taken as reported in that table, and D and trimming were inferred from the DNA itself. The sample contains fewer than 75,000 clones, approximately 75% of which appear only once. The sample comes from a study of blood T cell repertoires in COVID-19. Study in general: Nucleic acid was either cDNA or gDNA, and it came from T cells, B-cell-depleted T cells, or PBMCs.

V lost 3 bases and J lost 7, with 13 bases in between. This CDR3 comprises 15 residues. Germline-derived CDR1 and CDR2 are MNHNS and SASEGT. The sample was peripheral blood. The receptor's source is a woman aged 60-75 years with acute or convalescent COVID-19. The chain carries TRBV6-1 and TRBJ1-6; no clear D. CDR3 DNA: TGTGCCAGCAGTGAGAGGGCCCTCTCCAATTCACCCCTCCACTTT. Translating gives CASSERALSNSPLHF.